Each of the 20 T cell receptor beta chains below was sequenced from the same sample in a study of CD8+CD57+ T cells in acquired aplastic anemia. TCR beta VDJ and CDR3 profiling used genomic DNA as template. TCRdb passed the reads through MiXCR, listing each CDR3 protein once. Altogether around 180,000 distinct CDR3 sequences are present, about 64% being singletons, with the ten largest covering 45% to 50%. Sequencing used sorted CD4+, CD8+, or CD8+CD57+ T cells (not recorded which) from PBMCs. The receptors derive from a human donor in good health.

This clonotype was seen only a few times. The chain carries TRBV10-3 and TRBJ2-7, with TRBD2 identical over 7 bases. The junction had 1 base not matched to a gene; V was cut back by 0 bases and J by 5 bases. Germline V CDR1 and CDR2: ENHRY, SYGVKD. CDR3 size: 13 residues. CDR3 sequence: CAISESGGNEQYF. The CDR3, as DNA: TGTGCCATCAGTGAGTCGGGAGGGAACGAGCAGTACTTC.

As regards this clonotype: A read error may account for a junction end that differs from germline. This rearrangement joins TRBV15 to TRBJ2-1; 8 nucleotides agree with TRBD2. The germline V gene has CDR1 LNHNV and CDR2 YYDKDF (reference sequence). The CDR3 is 15 amino acids. CDR3 residues: CATSSQGTSYNEQSF. In DNA form, the CDR3 reads TGTGCCACCAGCAGCCAAGGGACTAGTTACAATGAGCAGTCCTTC.

This clonotype was detected many times. The chain joins TRBV2 to TRBJ2-1, with 11 bases lining up with TRBD2. This CDR3 is 15 amino acids long. V lost 6 bases, J lost 3 bases, and 4 bases stayed unmatched. The germline V gene has CDR1 SNHLY and CDR2 FYNNEI. The CDR3 DNA reads as TGTGCCAGCAGCTCACTAGCGGGGGTCTACAATGAGCAGTTCTTC. Translation: CASSSLAGVYNEQFF.

The CDR3 is CASSLGRPLNTEAFF. The CDR3 nucleotides read TGTGCCAGCAGTCTAGGGAGGCCCTTGAACACTGAAGCTTTCTTT. The chain couples TRBV7-9 to TRBJ1-1; D not resolved. CDR1 SEHNR and CDR2 FQNEAQ come from the germline V gene (reference sequence). V was clipped by 6 bases and J by 0 bases, with 14 bases between them. The CDR3 is 15 amino acids.

The chain carries TRBV24-1 and TRBJ2-1; TRBD1 might be the D (7 bases). The CDR3 sequence is 18 residues long. Between the trimmed V and J ends, which lost 3 bases and 0 bases, there was a span of 17 bases. In germline, CDR1 is KGHDR, CDR2 SFDVKD. The CDR3 DNA is TGTGCCACCAGTGATGTGACGCGGGGACAGAGCTCCTACAATGAGCAGTTCTTC. It specifies CATSDVTRGQSSYNEQFF.

The genes are TRBV7-9 and TRBJ2-1; D is unclear. Germline loops: CDR1 SEHNR, CDR2 FQNEAQ (reference sequence). V lost 1 base, J lost 9 bases, and 7 bases lay in between. The CDR3 is made up of 12 amino acids. The DNA of the CDR3 is TGTGCCAGCAGCTTAGGGATACCTGAGCAGTTCTTC. This gives the protein CASSLGIPEQFF.

This clonotype was detected only once. The chain combines TRBV5-1 with TRBJ1-2; D is possibly TRBD1 (5 bases). The ends were cut back, 5 bases at V and 3 bases at J, with 11 bases in the middle. CDR1 and CDR2 (germline): SGHRS, YFSETQ. CDR3 size: 13 residues. DNA of the CDR3: TGCGCCAGCAGGATCGGGACGGACTATGGCTACACCTTC. Amino acids: CASRIGTDYGYTF.

This chain joins TRBV19 and TRBJ2-1, with 8 bases aligning to TRBD1. The CDR3 runs 13 residues. Germline V gene lookup returns CDR1 LNHDA and CDR2 SQIVND (reference sequence). V gave up 7 bases and J gave up 9 bases; unmatched junction bases: 8. The CDR3: CASTETGVGEQFF. The CDR3 DNA reads TGTGCCAGTACCGAGACAGGGGTGGGTGAGCAGTTCTTC. The full variable domain, in which reference TRBV19 and TRBJ2-1 provide the parts outside the CDR3, is DGGITQSPKYLFRKEGQNVTLSCEQNLNHDAMYWYRQDPGQGLRLIYYSQIVNDFQKGDIAEGYSVSREKKESFPLTVTSAQKNPTAFYLCASTETGVGEQFFGPGTRLTVL.

This clonotype has a handful of counts. The V gene is TRBV15, the J gene TRBJ1-2; 9 nucleotides align to TRBD1. The CDR3 covers 14 residues. Germline V gives CDR1 LNHNV, CDR2 YYDKDF (reference sequence). V trimming: 8 bases; J trimming: 6 bases; junction bases outside the gene matches: 10. CDR3 sequence (DNA): TGTGCCACCGTCCGGGACAGGGCCGGGGATGGCTACACCTTC. As protein: CATVRDRAGDGYTF.

CDR3 in amino acids: CASGLVLQGGEQFF. The CDR3 DNA sequence: TGTGCTAGTGGTTTGGTACTGCAGGGAGGTGAGCAGTTCTTC. The V call is TRBV12-5, the J call TRBJ2-1, with TRBD2 as a possible D gene (6 bases). Germline CDR1 reads LGHNT; CDR2 reads FRNRAP. This CDR3 is 14 amino acids long. V shed 0 bases and J shed 9 bases, with 12 bases lying between them. Filled out from reference TRBV12-5 and TRBJ2-1, the complete variable domain reads DARVTQTPRHKVTEMGQEVTMRCQPILGHNTVFWYRQTMMQGLELLAYFRNRAPLDDSGMPKDRFSAEMPDATLATLKIQPSEPRDSAVYFCASGLVLQGGEQFFGPGTRLTVL.

The chain's CDR3 is CSARLAGGPGSYNEQFF. The CDR3 nucleotides are TGCAGTGCCCGACTAGCGGGAGGACCGGGTTCCTACAATGAGCAGTTCTTC. The rearrangement links TRBV20-1 to TRBJ2-1; 13 bases agree with TRBD2. Unmatched junction bases numbered 9, after V lost 6 bases and J lost 1 base. CDR3 length equals 17 residues. Germline-derived CDR1 and CDR2 are DFQATT and SNEGSKA (reference sequence).

Only one count was recorded for this clonotype. V and J are TRBV4-2 and TRBJ1-1; TRBD1 agrees at 10 bases. Looked up from germline, CDR1 is LGHNA and CDR2 is YNFKEQ. The V and J ends lost 5 bases and 5 bases, in that order; junction bases with no gene match: 5. CDR3 length: 14 residues. In nucleotides, the CDR3 is TGTGCCAGCAGCAACCTGGGACAGGGGACTGAAGCTTTCTTT. Translated, it gives CASSNLGQGTEAFF.

The gene calls are TRBV12-3 or TRBV12-4 and TRBJ1-1; 8 nucleotides line up with TRBD1. This CDR3 region has 14 residues. V was pared by 3 bases and J by 8 bases, with 8 bases of the junction left unmatched. DNA of the CDR3: TGTGCCAGCAGTTTGTGGACAGGGAAATTAGAAGCTTTCTTT. Protein sequence: CASSLWTGKLEAFF.

The chain recombines TRBV7-3 with TRBJ2-7; the match to TRBD2 covers 15 bases. Per the germline V gene, CDR1 is SGHTA and CDR2 is FQGTGA. Germline trimming cut 7 bases from V and 7 bases from J; bases unmatched to any gene: 14. The CDR3 spans 17 residues. The CDR3 DNA sequence: TGTGCCAGCACCCCCAAACCGGGACTAGCGGGAGGACATGAGCAGTACTTC. Protein sequence: CASTPKPGLAGGHEQYF. Using reference TRBV7-3 and TRBJ2-7 for the parts outside the CDR3, the full variable domain is GAGVSQTPSNKVTEKGKYVELRCDPISGHTALYWYRQSLGQGPEFLIYFQGTGAADDSGLPNDRFFAVRPEGSVSTLKIQRTERGDSAVYLCASTPKPGLAGGHEQYFGPGTRLTVT.

This rearrangement joins TRBV9 to TRBJ2-7; D is possibly TRBD1 (6 bases). CDR1 is SGDLS and CDR2 is YYNGEE in the germline V gene. The CDR3 spans 14 residues. V was cut by 3 bases and J by 0 bases, with 10 bases left in between. The DNA of the CDR3 is TGTGCCAGCAGCGCAGGACAGAGCTCCTACGAGCAGTACTTC. Translating it yields CASSAGQSSYEQYF.

This clonotype appeared many times. The chain combines TRBV9 with TRBJ1-1, with TRBD1 as a possible D gene (6 bases). The germline gives CDR1 SGDLS, CDR2 YYNGEE. The CDR3 sequence is 13 residues long. Trimming removed 3 bases at V and 1 base at J, with 7 bases between. CDR3: CASSADRNTEAFF. CDR3 DNA sequence: TGTGCCAGCAGCGCGGACAGGAACACTGAAGCTTTCTTT.

The CDR3 is CASSAQGSFEAFF. The CDR3 nucleotides read TGCGCCAGCAGTGCACAGGGATCTTTTGAAGCTTTCTTT. The chain joins TRBV10-1 to TRBJ1-1; tentative D call: TRBD1 (6 bases). This CDR3 has 13 residues. The ends were cut back, 4 bases at V and 7 bases at J, with 13 bases in the middle. Germline values: CDR1 WNHNN, CDR2 SYGVQD (reference sequence).

The sample holds many counts of this clonotype. The chain joins TRBV6-6 to TRBJ2-5; TRBD2 aligns across 8 bases. This CDR3 contains 16 residues. Germline assignment: CDR1 MNHNY and CDR2 SVGAGI (reference sequence). With 0 bases clipped from V and 5 bases from J, the junction kept 8 bases outside the gene matches. CDR3 in amino acids: CASSYSISTSGETQYF. In DNA, the CDR3 is TGTGCCAGCAGTTACTCGATATCAACTAGCGGTGAGACCCAGTACTTC.

This clonotype was seen once. J is TRBJ1-6 and V is TRBV6-4; D is unclear. Germline V lookup: CDR1 MRHNA, CDR2 SNTAGT. V lost 7 bases to trimming and J lost 6 bases, with 10 bases between them. CDR3 length equals 13 residues. This CDR3 is CASIGLINSPLHF. The DNA of the CDR3 is TGTGCCAGCATCGGGCTGATTAATTCACCCCTCCACTTT.

V gene TRBV20-1 combines with J gene TRBJ2-7; TRBD1 agrees at 9 bases. Trimming removed 2 bases from V and 5 bases from J; junction bases left unmatched: 10. The CDR3 loop spans 15 amino acids. Germline V gene data show CDR1 as DFQATT and CDR2 as SNEGSKA (reference sequence). CDR3 DNA sequence: TGCAGTGCTAGACTTACCGGGACAGGGAGCCACGAGCAGTACTTC. It encodes CSARLTGTGSHEQYF.